This TCR beta chain was recovered during a study of blood T cell repertoires in COVID-19. Turning to the study itself: From the United States, Italy and Spain came samples of acute and convalescent COVID-19.

Per the study methods: Reference gene primers were amplified, and this amplification served to estimate nucleated cell counts. Assay used: immunoSEQ multiplex PCR; TCRdb lists only in-frame clones, some missing. For V, J and clone size, that table is used; D and trimming come from the DNA. Among about 380,000 clones listed, roughly 77% were seen once. This clone was seen a few times. This CDR3 has 16 residues. V was pared by 3 bases and J by 3 bases, with 16 bases between. Germline values: CDR1 SGHTA, CDR2 FQGNSA. Specimen: peripheral blood. This receptor was identified in a human donor with acute or convalescent COVID-19. The donor label of this sample is uncertain. This chain uses TRBV7-2 with TRBJ2-3, with D maybe TRBD1 (6 bases). The CDR3 loop reads CASSFRHQGLTDTQYF. The DNA of the CDR3 is TGTGCCAGCAGCTTTCGGCACCAGGGGCTTACAGATACGCAGTATTTT.